This T cell receptor (beta chain) was documented in a study of cytomegalovirus exposure and HLA in healthy donors (dated 2017 in TCRdb). Notes on the research overall: An earlier analysis of about 530 of the donors reported roughly 300 Gb of sequence data and 90 million to 120 million unique TCR beta sequences obtained from around 170 million T cells. An early release that covered 640 HLA-typed donors contained approximately 320 gigabases of sequencing data and 80 million or so unique TCR sequences. Among the roughly 390 genotyped donors, roughly 80% belonged to the genetic ancestry cluster associated with self-reported Caucasian donors. The study was designed to test whether signatures of past pathogen exposure could be identified by cataloging public T cell receptors. The study profiled the T cell repertoires of 666 subjects by immunosequencing and related them to cytomegalovirus serostatus. Along with the roughly 670-subject first cohort, a separate validation cohort of over 90 different subjects was used. High-throughput TCR immunosequencing, statistical association of individual TCRs with disease status, and machine learning were combined to predict cytomegalovirus infection status. A later analysis re-examined previously published TCR beta repertoires from just over 650 donors and added high-resolution HLA genotyping to investigate patterns of TCR occurrence. Rather than using new phenotypic data, the later analysis identified candidate immune exposures from TCR beta sequences and from how often those sequences occurred across donors. To decide whether each TCR beta V gene segment behaved as functional or pseudogenic, an earlier analysis of some 600 of the donors relied on high-throughput TCR beta sequencing. Donor age, sex, ethnicity and CMV serostatus were compiled together with the repertoire data. Genome-wide SNP genotypes for about 65% of the 666 donors were used in a later genetic analysis, which treated that subset as a discovery cohort. All discovery cohort repertoires had been generated on a single sequencing platform. HLA typing covered class I and class II loci at four-digit resolution. The number of typed donors differed by locus: roughly 620-640 for A, B, C, DRB1 and DQB1; some 500 for DQA1; approximately 600 for DPA1; and some 470 for DPB1. A handful of DR-DQ haplotypes were treated as single units for association and clustering because of strong linkage in the cohort. Among approximately 370 genotyped donors of the cohort, an average of about 220,000 unique TCR beta nucleotide sequences was sequenced per donor, of which about 18% were non-productive.

Worth noting for this clone: Its antigen has not been determined. It has no much larger one-base neighbor in the sample; base qualities were not kept.

In total, 600 or so healthy bone marrow donors made up the cohort. At the time of sampling, every cohort member was nominally healthy, though immune exposures that went unrecorded were likely present. The donor was CMV seronegative and was included in the group of several hundred seronegative cohort members. Every donor gave a peripheral blood sample, and the peripheral blood mononuclear cells from that sample were used for TCR beta sequencing. The Qiagen DNeasy Blood Extraction Kit was used to extract genomic DNA from the blood cell samples. What the work shows at the level of the full study, not this receptor alone: Linkage disequilibrium might explain the correlated functional status among segregating V segments, but an unknown experimental factor could not be ruled out. Roughly uniform sequencing depth across donors was assumed in presence/absence analyses, although this assumption may not hold. Only TCR beta chains were sequenced in this cohort, and the absence of alpha or paired-chain data limited detectable features. Assigning TCR associations to individual alleles was difficult when HLA alleles, especially DR and DQ, strongly co-occurred. A later analysis found that TCR association rates varied across HLA loci, with DRB1 alleles showing the most associated TCRs and HLA-C alleles the fewest. Specific HLA alleles were associated with roughly 16,000 TCR beta sequences at a false discovery rate of 0.05 in a later analysis. According to a later analysis, most CMV-associated TCR beta chains appeared to be HLA-restricted, and the HLA associations seemed to be driven largely by CMV exposure. For the cohort, immune exposure information was limited to CMV serostatus. In a later genetic analysis, fewer N-insertions in productive TCRs were reported among donors in an Asian-associated ancestry cluster than the roughly 700-donor mean. According to the authors, the approach could potentially be generalized to other disease states and immunological phenotypes. Some IMGT-functional V segments, including TRBV6-2 and TRBV6-3, could not be told apart with the 87-base-pair reads, so those segments were excluded. According to a later analysis, parvovirus B19, influenza, CMV and Epstein-Barr virus appeared linked to several top co-occurrence clusters. In a later analysis, HLA-associated TCR beta chains were found to be more clonally expanded and to have lower generation probabilities than equally common non-associated chains. In a later genetic analysis, a missense DCLRE1C variant was associated with V-gene and J-gene trimming of TCR beta chains, and the association was replicated in an independent cohort. Around 16 rarely observed V segments, including chromosome 9 orphons, were excluded from the earlier analysis of approximately 500 of the donors because counts were too low. Most TCR sequences were observed very rarely across donors, whereas some public TCRs were present in many individuals. A few of the identified cytomegalovirus-associated TCR beta chains were confirmed in vitro to be specific for cytomegalovirus antigens. A further reported finding was that TCR beta sequences accurately predicted the HLA-A and HLA-B alleles for most subjects in the first cohort. The classifier was reported to diagnose cytomegalovirus status with high specificity and sensitivity in both the original cohort and the validation cohort. Because HLA typing was missing for some donors at each locus, association tests included only the typed subset. In an earlier analysis of approximately 590 of the donors, most TCR beta V segments appeared in productive rearrangements about 87% or about 30% of the time, broadly matching IMGT annotations. A cluster of highly shared sequence variants was judged likely to represent a technical artifact of the sequencing pipeline. A total of some 180 TCR beta chains were listed by the study as associated with cytomegalovirus.

Between the V and J ends, shortened by 5 bases and 0 bases respectively, the junction contains 13 bases. CDR1 and CDR2 (SGHVS, FQNEAQ) derive from the germline V gene. The CDR3 has 16 amino acids, counting the end cysteine and phenylalanine. The kept DNA is CDR3 alone, 48 bases in frame from the first base. Library preparation used the immunoSEQ multiplex PCR assay. The multiplex PCR relied on a mix of 60 forward primers for TCR Vbeta segments and 13 reverse primers for TCR Jbeta segments. The CDR3 region of rearranged TCR beta genes was amplified from genomic DNA with a multiplex PCR assay. The amplified TCR beta libraries were sequenced on the Illumina HiSeq System as 87-base-pair reads. In the source study's methods: Across the 700 or so repertoires, a later analysis counted tens of millions of unique TCR beta chains, 9.5 million to 12 million of which were shared by at least two donors. Raw reads were error-corrected and collapsed into unique sequences with a nearest-neighbor algorithm that merged closely related sequences to remove PCR and sequencing errors. V, D and J gene segments were assigned by aligning CDR3 sequences to IMGT reference sequences. Each retained sequence needed at least a six-nucleotide match to both a V gene segment and a J gene segment. Rearrangements were classified as productive when the CDR3 lacked stop codons and remained in frame with V and J, and all other rearrangements were classified as non-productive. CDR3 was defined according to IMGT convention as the region running from the second conserved V-encoded cysteine to the conserved J-encoded phenylalanine. The earlier analysis of roughly 590 of the donors excluded sequences that lacked an unambiguous match to a single V gene segment. In an earlier analysis of almost 600 of the donors, a V segment was called functional when productive rearrangements were above 56.7%, and segregating when the standard deviation between donors exceeded 5%. A statistical classification framework was developed to diagnose cytomegalovirus status using the catalog of TCR beta chain sequences. In a later analysis, V and J genes were assigned by comparing TCR nucleotide sequences against IMGT/GENE-DB human TR gene sequences. The TCRdist pipeline was used in a later analysis to assign CDR3 sequences and most-parsimonious VDJ recombination scenarios. In a later analysis, each TCR beta chain was defined by its CDR3 amino acid sequence together with its V-gene family, and reads lacking a unique V-gene family were excluded. As a way to deal with suspected cross-contamination and a sequencing artifact, a later analysis dropped 450 to 700 nucleotide sequences that were highly shared and had low generation probability. In a later analysis, a clonal expansion index was calculated for each public chain from normalized within-repertoire ranks of inferred template counts. In a later analysis, generation probabilities were computed with a VDJ recombination model fitted to out-of-frame rearrangements, and the resulting probabilities were checked against IGoR. In a later analysis, TCR-TCR, TCR-HLA and TCR-CMV co-occurrence was scored with hypergeometric tests, and a repertoire-size bias correction was applied to TCR pairs. To estimate false discovery rates, a later analysis permuted the HLA or CMV assignments 20 times. In a later analysis, co-occurring TCRs were grouped using DBSCAN, and TCRdist sequence similarity was added for clustering within HLA-allele-positive subsets. For co-occurrence clustering, repertoires with fewer than 30,000 or more than 120,000 public chains were excluded, along with roughly 5 repertoires with anomalous nucleotide sharing. Here the immuneACCESS table is served through TCRdb, limited to in-frame sequences with V and J called. Missing clones are a known gap in these copies; in checked studies unresolved V genes cover under half, and the rest lacks a known reason. V, J and clone size were drawn from that table, and D and trimming were deduced from the DNA. Counted in this sample were more than 85,000 clones; under 85% of them appeared once. Together, the top ten hold roughly 2.1% of the sample.

This chain joins TRBV7-8 to TRBJ2-2, with a tentative D gene TRBD1 over 6 matching bases. Sequencing was carried out using PBMCs. The TCR sequence derives from a man aged 25-45 years in good health and CMV-seronegative. The CDR3 region: CASSQRQASNTGELFF. The DNA reads TGTGCCAGCAGCCAAAGACAGGCCTCGAACACCGGGGAGCTGTTTTTT.